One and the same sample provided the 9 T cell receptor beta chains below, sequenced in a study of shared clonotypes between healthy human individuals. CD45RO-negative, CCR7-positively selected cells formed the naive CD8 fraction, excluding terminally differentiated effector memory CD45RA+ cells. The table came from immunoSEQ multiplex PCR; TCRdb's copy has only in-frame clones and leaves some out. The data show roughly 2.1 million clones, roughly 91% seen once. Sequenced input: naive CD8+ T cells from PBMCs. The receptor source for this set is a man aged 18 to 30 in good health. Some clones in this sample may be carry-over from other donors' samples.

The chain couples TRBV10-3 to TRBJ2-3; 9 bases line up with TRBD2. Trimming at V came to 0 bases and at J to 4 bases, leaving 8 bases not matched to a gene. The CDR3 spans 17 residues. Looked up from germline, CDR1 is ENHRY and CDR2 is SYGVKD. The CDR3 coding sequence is TGTGCCATCAGTGAGTCTATAGGTAGCGGGAGCTCAGATACGCAGTATTTT. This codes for CAISESIGSGSSDTQYF.

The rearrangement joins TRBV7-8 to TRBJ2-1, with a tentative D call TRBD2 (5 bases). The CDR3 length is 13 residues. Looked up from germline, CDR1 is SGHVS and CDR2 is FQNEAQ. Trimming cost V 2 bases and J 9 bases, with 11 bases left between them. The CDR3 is CASSLTRAGEQFF. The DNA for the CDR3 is TGTGCCAGCAGCTTAACGAGGGCCGGTGAGCAGTTCTTC. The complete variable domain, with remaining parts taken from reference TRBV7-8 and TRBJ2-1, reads GAGVSQSPRYKVAKRGQDVALRCDPISGHVSLFWYQQALGQGPEFLTYFQNEAQLDKSGLPSDRFFAERPEGSVSTLKIQRTQQEDSAVYLCASSLTRAGEQFFGPGTRLTVL.

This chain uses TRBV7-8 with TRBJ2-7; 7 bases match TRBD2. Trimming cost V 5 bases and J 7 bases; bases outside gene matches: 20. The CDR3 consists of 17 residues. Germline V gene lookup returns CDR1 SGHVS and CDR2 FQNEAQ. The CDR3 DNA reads TGTGCCAGCAGCCTTTATCTTGCGGGACTAAGACCCCTTGAGCAGTACTTC. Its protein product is CASSLYLAGLRPLEQYF.

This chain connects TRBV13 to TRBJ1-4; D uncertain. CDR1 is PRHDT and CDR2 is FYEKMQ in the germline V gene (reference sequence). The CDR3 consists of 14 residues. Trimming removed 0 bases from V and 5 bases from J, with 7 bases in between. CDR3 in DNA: TGTGCCAGCAGCTTAGGACAGAGCAATGAAAAACTGTTTTTT. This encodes CASSLGQSNEKLFF.

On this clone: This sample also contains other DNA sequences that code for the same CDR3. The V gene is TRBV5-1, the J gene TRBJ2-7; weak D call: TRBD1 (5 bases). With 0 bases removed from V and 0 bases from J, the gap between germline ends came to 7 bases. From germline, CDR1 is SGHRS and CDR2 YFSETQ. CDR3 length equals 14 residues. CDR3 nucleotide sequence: TGCGCCAGCAGCTTGGACAGGAACTCCTACGAGCAGTACTTC. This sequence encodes CASSLDRNSYEQYF.

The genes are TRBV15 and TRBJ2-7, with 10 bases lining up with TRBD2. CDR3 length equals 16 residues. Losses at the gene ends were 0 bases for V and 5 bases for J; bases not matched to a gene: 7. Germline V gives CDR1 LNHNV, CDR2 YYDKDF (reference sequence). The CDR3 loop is CATSRDVAGGRDEQYF. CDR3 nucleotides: TGTGCCACCAGCAGAGATGTAGCGGGAGGTAGGGACGAGCAGTACTTC.

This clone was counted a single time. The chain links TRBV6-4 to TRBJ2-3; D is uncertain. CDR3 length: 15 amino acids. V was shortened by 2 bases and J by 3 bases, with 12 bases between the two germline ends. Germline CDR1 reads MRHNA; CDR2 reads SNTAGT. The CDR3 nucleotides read TGTGCCAGCAGTGACCGGCCCTCAAAAACAGATACGCAGTATTTT. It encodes CASSDRPSKTDTQYF.

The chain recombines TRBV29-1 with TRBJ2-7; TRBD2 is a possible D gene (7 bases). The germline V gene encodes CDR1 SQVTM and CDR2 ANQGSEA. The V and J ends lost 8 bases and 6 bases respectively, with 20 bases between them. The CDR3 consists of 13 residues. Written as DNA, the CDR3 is TGCAGCCCAAAAAGGGGGGGGCTCTGCGAGCAGTACTTC. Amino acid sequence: CSPKRGGLCEQYF.

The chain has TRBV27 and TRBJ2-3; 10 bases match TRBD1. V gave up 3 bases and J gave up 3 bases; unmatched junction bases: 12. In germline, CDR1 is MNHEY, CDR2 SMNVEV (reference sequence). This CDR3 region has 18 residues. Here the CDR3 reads CASSFLVRGDRGTDTQYF. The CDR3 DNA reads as TGTGCCAGCAGTTTTCTAGTAAGAGGGGACAGGGGTACAGATACGCAGTATTTT.